These T cell receptor beta chains were read from a single sample in a study of radiation and T cells in renal cell carcinoma. Repertoires were generated with immunoSEQ multiplex PCR, while TCRdb's copy carries only in-frame clones and drops some. The sample shows 55,000 to 65,000 clones, around 78% of them seen only once. Sequencing used blood, obtained from a patient whose treatment included radiotherapy and nephrectomy. These receptors were obtained from a man in his fifties or sixties with renal cell carcinoma. Both conserved end residues are part of each CDR3. D genes are given only for firm matches. Not all rows give a size; the values are once, few, many and, for expanded clones, a class.

size,D,J,V,DNA,CDR3
NA,TRBD1,TRBJ1-2,TRBV7-3,TGTGCCAGCAGCCAGCGACAGGGGCACGGCTACACCTTC,CASSQRQGHGYTF
NA,NA,TRBJ1-1,TRBV18,TGTGCCAGCGCCCCCGCGGGGGTGGACACTGAAGCTTTCTTT,CASAPAGVDTEAFF
NA,NA,TRBJ2-7,TRBV15,TGTGCCACCAGCGGTTCAGGGGCAGGAGAGCAGTACTTC,CATSGSGAGEQYF
few,NA,TRBJ2-1,TRBV15,TGTGCCACCAGCAGAGACAGGCGGGGAGAAGGTGAGCAGTTCTTC,CATSRDRRGEGEQFF
NA,TRBD2,TRBJ2-7,TRBV6-6,TGTGCCAGCACCTCCGGACTAGCGGGGAGCTACGAGCAGTACTTC,CASTSGLAGSYEQYF
few,NA,TRBJ1-1,TRBV29-1,TGCAGCGCTGGCAGGACTGAAGCTTTCTTT,CSAGRTEAFF
NA,NA,TRBJ2-1,TRBV19,TGTGCCAGTACCGTATCAACCGACTCCGGATGGAAGCAGTTCTTC,CASTVSTDSGWKQFF
NA,NA,TRBJ2-1,TRBV7-3,TGTGCCAGCAGCGCGACAGGCAATGAGCAGTTCTTC,CASSATGNEQFF
NA,TRBD2,TRBJ2-2,TRBV27,TGTGCCAGCAGTTTTGGACTAGCGGGACCCACCGGGGAGCTGTTTTTT,CASSFGLAGPTGELFF
NA,NA,TRBJ1-1,TRBV2,TGTGCCAGCATGCCACAGGGTGGTCGGAACACTGAAGCTTTCTTT,CASMPQGGRNTEAFF
NA,NA,TRBJ2-3,TRBV18,TGTGCCAGCTCACCGGGGGCAGATACGCAGTATTTT,CASSPGADTQYF
NA,TRBD1,TRBJ1-1,TRBV19,TGTGCCAGTAGTAGAACAGGGGCAGCCACTGAAGCTTTCTTT,CASSRTGAATEAFF
NA,TRBD1,TRBJ1-2,TRBV18,TGTGCCAGCTCACCTAGACAGGGTGGAAGTAATGGCTACACCTTC,CASSPRQGGSNGYTF
NA,NA,TRBJ1-2,TRBV11-2,TGTGCCAGCAGCCCCGACCGGGACTATGGCTACACCTTC,CASSPDRDYGYTF
NA,TRBD1,TRBJ2-5,TRBV15,TGTGCCACCAGCAGAGGGCAGGGGGAAGAGACCCAGTACTTC,CATSRGQGEETQYF
NA,NA,TRBJ1-6,TRBV10-2,TGCGCCAGCACCGAGTCAGGGACTGGTCGGTCACCCCTCCACTTT,CASTESGTGRSPLHF
NA,NA,TRBJ2-5,TRBV6-5,TGTGCCAGCAGCAACACGGAGGGAGAGACCCAGTACTTC,CASSNTEGETQYF
NA,TRBD2,TRBJ2-3,TRBV7-6,TGTGCCAGCACCATAGGCCCCGGGACTAGCGGAGCAGATACGCAGTATTTT,CASTIGPGTSGADTQYF
NA,NA,TRBJ1-3,TRBV19,TGTGCCAGTAGTATGGGAGGGAGCTCTGGAAACACCATATATTTT,CASSMGGSSGNTIYF
NA,NA,TRBJ2-7,TRBV6-5,TGTGCCAGCAGTCAAACACCCACGGAGGGGGAGCAGTACTTC,CASSQTPTEGEQYF
NA,TRBD1,TRBJ2-7,TRBV6-5,TGTGCCAGCAGTGCCCGGGACAGGGGCTCCTACGAGCAGTACTTC,CASSARDRGSYEQYF
NA,NA,TRBJ1-2,TRBV6-1,TGTGCCAGCAGTGGGATACCGGGACCCCTCTCGCCTAACTATGGCTACACCTTC,CASSGIPGPLSPNYGYTF
NA,TRBD2,TRBJ2-3,TRBV5-1,TGCGCCAGCAGCTTGGAAGTTAGCGGGAGCACAGATACGCAGTATTTT,CASSLEVSGSTDTQYF
NA,NA,TRBJ1-2,TRBV10-1,TGCGCCAGCGGGGGGGTGAATAGCTACACCTTC,CASGGVNSYTF
NA,NA,TRBJ1-1,TRBV9,TGTGCCAGCAGCGTCGGCCTGGCCACTGAAGCTTTCTTT,CASSVGLATEAFF
NA,TRBD1,TRBJ2-5,TRBV28,TGTGCCAGCAGTTTACCAGACAGGGTTGAGACCCAGTACTTC,CASSLPDRVETQYF
NA,TRBD2,TRBJ2-1,TRBV30,TGTGCCTGGAGTGAGACTAGCGGGAGCTTCAATGAGCAGTTCTTC,CAWSETSGSFNEQFF
NA,NA,TRBJ2-3,TRBV20-1,TGCAGTGCTAGAGATGGCGATACGCAGTATTTT,CSARDGDTQYF
few,NA,TRBJ2-5,TRBV7-2,TGTGCCAGCAGCCCTGGAGGGGGCCAAGAGACCCAGTACTTC,CASSPGGGQETQYF
NA,TRBD2,TRBJ2-3,TRBV5-1,TGTGCCAGCAGCTTAGTTCTAGCGGGCACAGATACGCAGTATTTT,CASSLVLAGTDTQYF
NA,NA,TRBJ1-4,TRBV10-3,TGTGCCATCAGTGAGTCGAAGGAAGGGGAAAAACTGTTTTTT,CAISESKEGEKLFF
NA,NA,TRBJ1-6,TRBV7-2,TGTGCCAGCAGACTGAACCGGGATTCACCCCTCCACTTT,CASRLNRDSPLHF
NA,NA,TRBJ2-5,TRBV6-5,TGTGCCAGCACCCCGCCGGCAGAGACCCAGTACTTC,CASTPPAETQYF
NA,NA,TRBJ2-3,TRBV5-4,TGTGCCAGCAGCCTAGACTACGAGGATACGCAGTATTTT,CASSLDYEDTQYF
NA,NA,TRBJ1-1,TRBV5-1,TGCGCCAGCAGCCCCCACGCATCGAACACTGAAGCTTTCTTT,CASSPHASNTEAFF
NA,NA,TRBJ2-3,TRBV2,TGTGCCAGCAGTAGACTAGGCCCAGATACGCAGTATTTT,CASSRLGPDTQYF
once,NA,TRBJ1-4,TRBV6-5,TGTGCCAGCAAATCCTTGAATGAAAAACTGTTTTTT,CASKSLNEKLFF
NA,TRBD1,TRBJ2-3,TRBV5-6,TGTGCCAGCAGCTTGTGGGGACAGAGTAGCACAGATACGCAGTATTTT,CASSLWGQSSTDTQYF
NA,NA,TRBJ2-5,TRBV15,TGTGCCACCAGCAGAGGAAGGGGTAGCTTGAGGGAGACCCAGTACTTC,CATSRGRGSLRETQYF
NA,TRBD2,TRBJ2-3,TRBV5-1,TGCGCCAGCGCAGGGACTAGCGGGAACCCCACAGATACGCAGTATTTT,CASAGTSGNPTDTQYF
NA,NA,TRBJ1-1,TRBV18,TGTGCCAGCTCACCAAGGACAAGCACTGAAGCTTTCTTT,CASSPRTSTEAFF
NA,NA,TRBJ1-5,TRBV6-1,TGTGCCAGCGAAGTTCCGGGACGTCAGCCCCAGCATTTT,CASEVPGRQPQHF
NA,NA,TRBJ2-4,TRBV7-9,TGTGCCAGCAGCTGGGACATGAACAAAAACATTCAGTACTTC,CASSWDMNKNIQYF
NA,NA,TRBJ1-5,TRBV9,TGTGCCAGCAGCGTGGCGGGTTGGGGCAATCAGCCCCAGCATTTT,CASSVAGWGNQPQHF
NA,TRBD2,TRBJ2-1,TRBV19,TGTGCCAGTAGTATCGGGGGGGGATGGCGAGGTAAGGCTGAGCAGTTCTTC,CASSIGGGWRGKAEQFF
few,TRBD2,TRBJ2-5,TRBV19,TGTGCCAGTAGGCCACTAGCGGGGGGCCAAGAGACCCAGTACTTC,CASRPLAGGQETQYF
few,NA,TRBJ1-3,TRBV11-2,TGTGCCAGCAGCTTAGTCAGAAACACCATATATTTT,CASSLVRNTIYF
NA,NA,TRBJ2-6,TRBV25-1,TGTGCCAGCAGTGACCCTTCTGGGGCCAACGTCCTGACTTTC,CASSDPSGANVLTF
NA,TRBD1,TRBJ1-2,TRBV19,TGTGCCAGTAGTTCGGGACAGGGGAATGTCATCTATGGCTACACCTTC,CASSSGQGNVIYGYTF
few,NA,TRBJ1-1,TRBV6-6,TGTGCCAGCAGTTACCCAGGGACGGATAACACTGAAGCTTTCTTT,CASSYPGTDNTEAFF
few,NA,TRBJ1-5,TRBV6-6,TGTGCCAGCAGTACACAGCAAAGTGGGAGCAATCAGCCCCAGCATTTT,CASSTQQSGSNQPQHF
NA,NA,TRBJ2-3,TRBV9,TGTGCCAGCAGCGTAGGGGTGGGTGGAGGAGATACGCAGTATTTT,CASSVGVGGGDTQYF
few,NA,TRBJ2-1,TRBV11-1,TGTGCCAGCAGCTTCGGGATTAATGAGCAGTTCTTC,CASSFGINEQFF
NA,NA,TRBJ1-2,TRBV5-6,TGTGCCAGCAGCTTTCAGACAGTTTTCTATGGCTACACCTTC,CASSFQTVFYGYTF
NA,NA,TRBJ2-7,TRBV2,TGTGCCAGCAGGTTGGTAGGCAGGCCCTCCTACGAGCAGTACTTC,CASRLVGRPSYEQYF
few,TRBD2,TRBJ2-1,TRBV6-4,TGTGCCAGCAGTGTTAGCGGGGGAGTTATTTACAATGAGCAGTTCTTC,CASSVSGGVIYNEQFF